Given below is one T cell receptor (beta chain) in context. What this receptor recognizes is not known. Per-nucleotide qualities are absent, and no much larger clonotype sits a single base away. Library generation was performed with PCR. These reads were obtained on an Illumina HiSeq 2500. To normalize quantification of the TCRbeta repertoire, the TCR libraries were built with molecular barcoding that relied on unique molecular identifiers. In-frame beta chains were kept once TCRdb had trimmed the public reads at Q25 with fastp and called clones with MiXCR. Each CDR3 protein appears once, grouped with its most common genes and DNA. In all, the sample holds around 490,000 distinct CDR3 sequences, and around 10% of those were seen once. The top ten hold about 14% of the sample. The sample is drawn from a study of T-cell reconstitution after alpha-beta-depleted transplantation in children (dated by TCRdb to the mid-2010s). Context from the whole study: T-cell immune reconstitution after TCRalphabeta/CD19-depleted allogeneic hematopoietic cell transplantation in children was quantitatively tracked in the study by means of TCR repertoire profiling.

The treatment or condition label, as the study defines it: allogeneic hematopoietic cell transplantation with graft depleted of TCRalphabeta T cells and CD19 B cells. Transplant recipients were children who received TCRalphabeta/CD19-depleted allogeneic hematopoietic cell grafts. What the authors observed across the whole study: The apparently early recovery of alphabetaT-cell counts about two months after transplant reportedly depended on only several hundred rapidly expanded clones that came from non-depleted graft cells. Over the following months the frequencies of hyperexpanded clones went down, and after one year T-cell counts and TCRbeta diversity were mostly credited to newly produced T cells. In some patients, the high TCRbeta diversity seen at day 60 was put down to recipient T cells and intrathymic progenitors that had survived conditioning.

Material: PBMCs, mostly from graft donor cells, obtained 180 days after TCRalphabeta/CD19-depleted stem cell transplant. This sequence originates from a female patient younger than 10 who had a stem cell transplant for aplastic anemia, so the T cells may come from the graft donor.

The bases read TGTGCCAGCCTTTCGCCGACGCGGAGCAATCAGCCCCAGCATTTT. Translated, it gives CASLSPTRSNQPQHF. In this chain, TRBV28 is recombined with TRBJ1-5, with no reliable assignment of the D segment. The CDR3, from cysteine to phenylalanine, totals 15 residues. Only the CDR3 DNA is retained, 45 bases long and in frame from the first base. The CDR1 and CDR2 encoded by the germline V gene are MDHEN and SYDVKM. The junction carries 15 bases between V and J, which are trimmed by 8 bases and 1 base respectively.